This passage covers 3 T cell receptor beta chains from one sample sequenced in a study of blood T cell repertoires in COVID-19. Profiling relied on immunoSEQ multiplex PCR, and the TCRdb table lists in-frame clones only, not all of them. The data hold under 500,000 clones, with 85% to 90% observed a single time. The sequencing sample was made of PBMCs or T cells enriched from blood (not recorded which). The receptors here all came from a man in his thirties or forties who had recovered from COVID-19.

This CDR3 reads CASMNRVENTIYF. The CDR3 bases are TGTGCCAGCATGAACAGGGTGGAAAACACCATATATTTT. The chain employs TRBV6-5 and TRBJ1-3, with D possibly matching TRBD1 (6 bases). Germline lookup yields CDR1 MNHEY and CDR2 SVGAGI. V lost 7 bases and J lost 6, with 13 bases in between. The CDR3 covers 13 residues.

The rearrangement uses TRBV7-8 and TRBJ2-7; 8 bases agree with TRBD2. Germline CDR1 SGHVS, CDR2 FQNEAQ. The trim removed 1 base at V and 4 bases at J, leaving 12 bases unmatched. The CDR3 consists of 17 residues. The CDR3 loop reads CASSLGLFAGGFYEQYF. DNA for the CDR3: TGTGCCAGCAGCTTAGGCCTATTCGCGGGAGGTTTTTACGAGCAGTACTTC.

The rearrangement joins TRBV13 to TRBJ2-5; the match to TRBD1 covers 7 bases. The trim removed 6 bases at V and 5 bases at J, leaving 12 bases unmatched. Germline lookup yields CDR1 PRHDT and CDR2 FYEKMQ (reference sequence). The CDR3 extends over 15 amino acids. The CDR3 coding sequence is TGTGCCAGCAGAGTATCCAACAGGGGCGGGGAGACCCAGTACTTC. Its translation: CASRVSNRGGETQYF.